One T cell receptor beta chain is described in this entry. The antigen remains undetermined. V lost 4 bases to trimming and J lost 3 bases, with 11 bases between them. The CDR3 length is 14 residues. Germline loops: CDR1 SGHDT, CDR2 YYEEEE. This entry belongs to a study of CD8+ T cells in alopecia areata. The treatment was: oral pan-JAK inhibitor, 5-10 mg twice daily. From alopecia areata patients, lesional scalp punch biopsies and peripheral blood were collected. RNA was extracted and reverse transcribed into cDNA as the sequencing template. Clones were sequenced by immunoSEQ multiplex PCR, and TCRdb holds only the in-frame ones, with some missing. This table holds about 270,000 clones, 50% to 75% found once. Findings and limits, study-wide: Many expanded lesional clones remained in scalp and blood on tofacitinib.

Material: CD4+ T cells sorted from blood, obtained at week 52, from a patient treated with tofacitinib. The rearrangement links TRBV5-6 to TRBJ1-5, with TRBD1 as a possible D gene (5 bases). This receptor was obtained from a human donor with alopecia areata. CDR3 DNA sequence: TGTGCCAGCAGCACGGGACTATCCAATCAGCCCCAGCATTTT. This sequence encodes CASSTGLSNQPQHF.